This T cell receptor (beta chain) came from a study of response to subunit inactivated influenza vaccine. Broader study findings: Only a handful of new T cells, the authors suggested, are recruited with each seasonal influenza vaccination.

V lost 2 bases and J lost 4, with 15 bases in between. Germline assignment: CDR1 ENHRY and CDR2 SYGVKD. The CDR3 loop spans 16 amino acids. TCRdb re-called the RT-PCR reads through MiXCR, storing one row per CDR3 protein. The repertoire holds a few hundred thousand distinct CDR3 sequences, around 15% seen once, with more than 9.5% in the top ten. This clonotype qualifies as medium-sized (0.01 to 0.1%). The antigen is not known. The V call is TRBV10-3, the J call TRBJ1-5; possible D gene TRBD1, 6 bases. This material consisted of PBMCs from blood, taken approximately 12 days after vaccination. The receptor was isolated from a man aged 50 to 59 who received an inactivated influenza vaccine. The CDR3 reads CAISERDGTFNQPQHF. DNA for the CDR3: TGTGCCATCAGTGAGAGGGACGGGACATTTAATCAGCCCCAGCATTTT.